What follows are 13 T cell receptor beta chains derived from one specimen sequenced in a study of cytomegalovirus exposure and HLA in healthy donors. The PCR employed 60 Vbeta primers together with 13 Jbeta primers. Using immunoSEQ multiplex PCR, the repertoire was profiled, and TCRdb retains in-frame clones only, with some absent. The sample carries 80,000 to 90,000 clones, roughly 74% recorded once. The specimen was PBMCs. These TCRs come from a man in his forties or fifties in good health and CMV-seronegative.

The chain joins TRBV15 to TRBJ1-2; D not certain. The CDR3 has 20 residues. V shed 0 bases and J shed 0 bases, with 23 bases lying between them. Germline V gene data show CDR1 as LNHNV and CDR2 as YYDKDF (reference sequence). CDR3 loop: CATSRDYGGGPWSSNYGYTF. CDR3 DNA sequence: TGTGCCACCAGCAGAGATTATGGAGGCGGACCATGGTCCTCTAACTATGGCTACACCTTC. Looking up the rest from reference TRBV15 and TRBJ1-2 gives the full variable domain: DAMVIQNPRYQVTQFGKPVTLSCSQTLNHNVMYWYQQKSSQAPKLLFHYYDKDFNNEADTPDNFQSRRPNTSFCFLDIRSPGLGDTAMYLCATSRDYGGGPWSSNYGYTFGSGTRLTVV.

This clone was detected a few times. The V gene is TRBV6-1, the J gene TRBJ1-5; D remains unclear. Germline V gives CDR1 MNHNS, CDR2 SASEGT. This CDR3 spans 13 amino acids. Trimming shortened V by 3 bases and J by 7 bases, and 10 bases separated the two germline ends. CDR3 sequence reads: CASSDVERQPQHF. CDR3 nucleotide sequence: TGTGCCAGCAGTGACGTAGAGAGGCAGCCCCAGCATTTT.

CDR3 DNA sequence: TGTGCCAGCAGCTTAGGACGGCTAGCGGGCGAGCAGTTCTTC. This sequence encodes CASSLGRLAGEQFF. The V call is TRBV7-8, the J call TRBJ2-1, with TRBD2 matching 8 bases. Unmatched junction bases numbered 6, after V lost 1 base and J lost 10 bases. CDR1 and CDR2 from the germline V gene are SGHVS and FQNEAQ. CDR3 length: 14 amino acids. Full variable domain (outside the CDR3, taken from reference TRBV7-8 and TRBJ2-1): GAGVSQSPRYKVAKRGQDVALRCDPISGHVSLFWYQQALGQGPEFLTYFQNEAQLDKSGLPSDRFFAERPEGSVSTLKIQRTQQEDSAVYLCASSLGRLAGEQFFGPGTRLTVL.

The chain has TRBV29-1 and TRBJ2-2, with 10 nucleotides matching TRBD1. V trimming: 0 bases; J trimming: 8 bases; junction bases outside the gene matches: 3. The CDR3 contains 14 residues. The germline V gene has CDR1 SQVTM and CDR2 ANQGSEA. The DNA of the CDR3 is TGCAGCGTTGAAGACTGGACAGGGGGTGGGGAGCTGTTTTTT. It yields the protein CSVEDWTGGGELFF.

This chain joins TRBV6-6 and TRBJ2-2; D is perhaps TRBD1 (5 bases). V lost 2 bases to trimming and J lost 1 base, with 8 bases between them. The V gene's germline CDR1 is MNHNY and CDR2 SVGAGI (reference sequence). This CDR3 has 15 amino acids. The CDR3 DNA sequence: TGTGCCAGCAGTTACGGCAGGGTGAACACCGGGGAGCTGTTTTTT. Translation: CASSYGRVNTGELFF.

Here the CDR3 reads CAWSVSGRAGNEQFF. In DNA form, the CDR3 reads TGTGCCTGGAGTGTTAGCGGGAGGGCGGGGAATGAGCAGTTCTTC. The V and J genes are TRBV30 and TRBJ2-1; 11 bases align to TRBD2. The germline gives CDR1 GTSNPN, CDR2 SVGIG (reference sequence). J lost 7 bases, V lost 0 bases, and 5 bases had no gene match. The CDR3 has 15 residues.

The chain joins TRBV18 to TRBJ1-1, with TRBD1 matching over 7 bases. From germline, CDR1 is KGHSH and CDR2 LQKENI. The CDR3 spans 15 residues. J was trimmed by 4 bases and V by 5 bases; bases with no gene match: 10. The CDR3 nucleotides are TGTGCCAGCTCATCTTCTCAGGGGGGCAGCACTGAAGCTTTCTTT. Translation gives CASSSSQGGSTEAFF. Supplemented by reference TRBV18 and TRBJ1-1, the full variable domain reads NAGVMQNPRHLVRRRGQEARLRCSPMKGHSHVYWYRQLPEEGLKFMVYLQKENIIDESGMPKERFSAEFPKEGPSILRIQQVVRGDSAAYFCASSSSQGGSTEAFFGQGTRLTVV.

This chain links TRBV9 with TRBJ1-3; maybe TRBD1 (5 bases). V was shortened by 0 bases and J by 2 bases, with 12 bases between the two germline ends. The CDR3 runs 16 residues. Looked up from germline, CDR1 is SGDLS and CDR2 is YYNGEE. DNA of the CDR3: TGTGCCAGCAGCGTAGGCTCAGGGAAGACTGGAAACACCATATATTTT. As protein: CASSVGSGKTGNTIYF.

This rearrangement joins TRBV11-1 to TRBJ2-7, with 8 bases identical to TRBD2. This CDR3 region has 16 residues. Per germline, CDR1 SGHAT and CDR2 FQDESV (reference sequence). V lost 6 bases and J lost 3; bases outside the gene matches: 13. The CDR3 sequence: CASSLTRLASLYEQYF. CDR3 bases: TGTGCCAGCAGTTTGACCCGACTAGCGTCGCTCTACGAGCAGTACTTC.

This clone was counted only a few times. This chain joins TRBV5-6 and TRBJ2-7; D is possibly TRBD1 (6 bases). This CDR3 contains 12 residues. Germline CDR1 is SGHDT and CDR2 is YYEEEE. The ends were cut back, 4 bases at V and 4 bases at J, with 9 bases in the middle. The CDR3 reads CASSEQGYEQYF. The CDR3 DNA reads TGTGCCAGCAGCGAACAGGGTTACGAGCAGTACTTC.

J is TRBJ2-5 and V is TRBV5-1; D gene uncertain. The J call could be wrong; TRBJ2-7 is a better fit for the DNA end. Looked up from germline, CDR1 is SGHRS and CDR2 is YFSETQ. The CDR3 contains 13 residues. The CDR3 here is CASSLTLSYEQYF. CDR3 nucleotide sequence: TGCGCCAGCAGCTTGACGCTATCGTACGAGCAGTACTTC.

The J gene is TRBJ2-5, the V gene TRBV4-1; 14 nucleotides align to TRBD2. This CDR3 comprises 16 residues. Trimming took 0 bases from V and 6 from J; bases not matched to a gene: 3. From germline, CDR1 is MGHRA and CDR2 YSYEKL. CDR3 bases: TGCGCCAGCAGCCAAGAGGGGACTAGCGGGAGACAGACCCAGTACTTC. This codes for CASSQEGTSGRQTQYF.

The chain links TRBV11-2 to TRBJ1-2; the D is unclear. The CDR3 is 14 residues long. The germline V gene has CDR1 SGHAT and CDR2 FQNNGV. Trimming took off 1 base at V and 5 bases at J, with 11 bases between the two ends. The CDR3 region has the DNA TGTGCCAGCAGCTTAGGCGGAGATCCATATGGCTACACCTTC. This codes for CASSLGGDPYGYTF.